The 6 T cell receptor beta chains listed next were all sequenced from one sample in a study of blood T cell repertoires in COVID-19. The assay was immunoSEQ multiplex PCR, and TCRdb's table has in-frame clones only and misses some. The table lists hundreds of thousands of clones, around 85% of them singletons. Material: peripheral blood. These receptors originate from a man of 80 years or more with acute or convalescent COVID-19.

The chain combines TRBV5-1 with TRBJ2-1; tentatively, D is TRBD1 (5 bases). Germline CDR1 is SGHRS and CDR2 is YFSETQ. This CDR3 region has 15 residues. V dropped 4 bases and J dropped 0 bases, with 11 bases sitting between them. The CDR3 coding sequence is TGCGCCAGCAGCAGACAGACAAGCTCCTACAATGAGCAGTTCTTC. It specifies CASSRQTSSYNEQFF.

The chain recombines TRBV6-2 or TRBV6-3 with TRBJ1-5; D possibly corresponds to TRBD1 (5 bases). The germline V gene has CDR1 MNHEY and CDR2 SVGEGT. Trimming shortened V by 5 bases and J by 0 bases, and 11 bases separated the two germline ends. CDR3 size: 15 residues. Written as DNA, the CDR3 is TGTGCCAGCAGTCGGGGGGGGGATAGCAATCAGCCCCAGCATTTT. It yields the protein CASSRGGDSNQPQHF.

The J gene is TRBJ2-2, the V gene TRBV11-2, with 7 bases fitting TRBD1. In germline, CDR1 is SGHAT, CDR2 FQNNGV. The CDR3 has 16 residues. Losses at the gene ends were 6 bases for V and 2 bases for J; bases not matched to a gene: 9. Here the CDR3 reads CASRRAGTVNTGELFF. CDR3 DNA sequence: TGTGCCAGCAGGAGGGCCGGGACAGTAAACACCGGGGAGCTGTTTTTT.

The table lists this clone with a count of one. The chain employs TRBV7-9 and TRBJ1-1; no definite D call. This CDR3 comprises 13 residues. V was pared by 6 bases and J by 6 bases, with 14 bases between. Germline CDR1 and CDR2: SEHNR and FQNEAQ (reference sequence). The DNA for the CDR3 is TGTGCCAGCAGTCGAGACGGGGTTGCTGAAGCTTTCTTT. Protein sequence: CASSRDGVAEAFF.

V gene TRBV18 combines with J gene TRBJ2-1, with D possibly being TRBD1 (6 bases). V gave up 1 base and J gave up 5 bases, with 12 bases separating them. CDR1 KGHSH and CDR2 LQKENI come from the germline V gene. CDR3 length equals 15 residues. Written as DNA, the CDR3 is TGTGCCAGCTCACCACTAAACGGACAGCACAATGAGCAGTTCTTC. Protein sequence: CASSPLNGQHNEQFF.

The rearrangement joins TRBV6-5 to TRBJ2-1, with D perhaps TRBD1 (6 bases). Per the germline V gene, CDR1 is MNHEY and CDR2 is SVGAGI. V was clipped by 4 bases and J by 1 base, with 11 bases between them. The CDR3 is 15 residues long. CDR3 nucleotide sequence: TGTGCCAGCAGTTTAAGCACAGGGTCCTACAATGAGCAGTTCTTC. Translating gives CASSLSTGSYNEQFF.